This TCR beta chain came from a study of CD8 T cells in Susac syndrome. In the case of this clonotype: As yet, its antigen is unknown.

Study-level results: The TCR sequencing and HLA analysis in the study involved a relatively small number of individuals, as the study acknowledged.

RNA, at about 0.5 to 1 ug, was reverse transcribed with random hexamers. The amplification used immunoSEQ multiplex PCR on TCR beta CDR3; it spanned 54 Vbeta and 13 Jbeta. TCRdb processed the immunoSEQ multiplex PCR reads anew with MiXCR; each CDR3 protein has one entry. There are over 150,000 distinct CDR3 sequences in the sample; 85% to 95% occur only once, and 0.09% to 0.1% lies in the top ten. The T cells that were sequenced for TCR beta were CD8+ and CD4+ cells from blood. The CD8+ and CD4+ T cells were isolated magnetically using a negative isolation approach, whereas the TEMRA cells were enriched by FACS. V lost 0 bases to trimming and J lost 8 bases, with 17 bases between them. Per germline, CDR1 DFQATT and CDR2 SNEGSKA (reference sequence). The CDR3 contains 15 residues.

The chain couples TRBV20-1 to TRBJ2-1; a weak D match, TRBD2 (6 bases). The sequenced sample was CD4+ T cells from PBMCs. The clonotype was recovered from a human donor with multiple sclerosis. The CDR3: CSARDWGVKEDEQFF. The CDR3 nucleotides read TGCAGTGCTAGAGATTGGGGGGTAAAAGAGGATGAGCAGTTCTTC.